Listed here are 6 T cell receptor beta chains from one sample, sequenced in a study of spatial heterogeneity in lung cancer. Sample time point: sample taken at primary tumor resection. Whole RNA came from tumor, nontumor lung or frozen PBMC and was sequenced without being sorted. TCRdb redid the calling of the 5' RACE reads with MiXCR, one entry per CDR3 protein. The table lists 10,000 to 13,000 distinct CDR3 sequences, 8.6% of them singletons. This sample comprised PBMCs, obtained at surgery. These receptors were collected from a male donor with early-stage non-small cell lung cancer.

By frequency in the sample, this clonotype is medium-sized. This chain links TRBV27 with TRBJ1-1; 7 bases fit TRBD1. Germline CDR1 and CDR2: MNHEY and SMNVEV (reference sequence). The J segment lost 4 bases and the V segment lost 9 bases, leaving 11 bases of the junction unmatched. The CDR3 contains 14 residues. The CDR3 spells CASQNSQGSTEAFF. The CDR3 DNA is TGTGCCAGTCAGAACTCACAGGGGAGCACTGAAGCTTTCTTT.

In this sample, this clonotype turned up once. J is TRBJ2-7 and V is TRBV10-3; D is undetermined. The CDR3 runs 14 residues. The V and J ends lost 6 bases and 0 bases respectively, with 12 bases between them. Germline CDR1 and CDR2: ENHRY and SYGVKD. This chain's CDR3 is CAISAESGSYEQYF. The CDR3 DNA reads TGTGCCATCAGCGCAGAATCGGGCTCCTACGAGCAGTACTTC.

The chain carries TRBV18 and TRBJ2-7; D may match TRBD1 or TRBD2 (5 bases each). V was shortened by 2 bases and J by 1 base, with 9 bases between the two germline ends. Germline lookup yields CDR1 KGHSH and CDR2 LQKENI. The CDR3 totals 14 residues. CDR3 nucleotide sequence: TGTGCCAGCTCACCAACAGAGGGGTCCTACGAGCAGTACTTC. It specifies CASSPTEGSYEQYF.

By share of the sample, this clonotype is medium-sized. The V call is TRBV12-3 or TRBV12-4, the J call TRBJ1-4; 10 bases fit TRBD1. This CDR3 is built from 14 residues. V was clipped by 6 bases and J by 5 bases; unmatched bases: 3. The CDR3 loop reads CASRPGQGNEKLFF. The CDR3 nucleotides read TGTGCCAGCAGACCGGGACAGGGGAATGAAAAACTGTTTTTT.

This clonotype was counted at least ten times. The J gene is TRBJ2-7, the V gene TRBV29-1; D ambiguous. Germline V lookup: CDR1 SQVTM, CDR2 ANQGSEA. V shed 4 bases and J shed 3 bases, with 16 bases lying between them. This CDR3 spans 14 amino acids. CDR3 DNA sequence: TGCAGCGTTGGCCCCGTGGGCAATGACTACGAGCAGTACTTC. Translation: CSVGPVGNDYEQYF.

This clonotype is categorized as medium-sized. This chain joins TRBV13 and TRBJ2-5; weak D call: TRBD2 (5 bases). Trimming removed 5 bases from V and 0 bases from J, with 10 bases in between. The CDR3 has 14 amino acids. Germline V gene data show CDR1 as PRHDT and CDR2 as FYEKMQ (reference sequence). CDR3 sequence reads: CASSPPGYQETQYF. The DNA of the CDR3 is TGTGCCAGCAGCCCGCCGGGATACCAAGAGACCCAGTACTTC.